What follows are 4 T cell receptor beta chains derived from one specimen sequenced in a study of PD-1 blockade in classical Hodgkin lymphoma. All patients relapsed after autologous stem cell transplantation, and brentuximab vedotin exposure varied. Sequenced by immunoSEQ multiplex PCR; TCRdb stores in-frame clones only, minus some. The data contain fewer than 70,000 clones, 88% of them singletons. Material: peripheral blood mononuclear cells (PBMCs), obtained before the second cycle of nivolumab. The receptors were gathered from a human donor with classical Hodgkin lymphoma.

The chain couples TRBV19 to TRBJ2-4; the D gene is possibly TRBD2 (6 bases). The CDR3 loop spans 11 amino acids. Trimming took 7 bases from V and 8 from J, leaving 9 bases between them. CDR1 is LNHDA, CDR2 SQIVND, per germline (reference sequence). CDR3 sequence reads: CASTPGDIQYF. The CDR3 nucleotides read TGTGCCAGTACCCCGGGGGACATTCAGTACTTC.

This clone was counted only a few times. This sequence joins TRBV5-1 and TRBJ1-5, with D unclear. Germline CDR1 SGHRS, CDR2 YFSETQ. V lost 0 bases to trimming and J lost 6 bases, with 13 bases between them. This CDR3 is built from 15 residues. This chain's CDR3 is CASSLVPGVGQPQHF. In nucleotides, the CDR3 is TGCGCCAGCAGCTTGGTTCCCGGGGTCGGTCAGCCCCAGCATTTT.

The chain recombines TRBV5-1 with TRBJ2-5; D is possibly TRBD2 (7 bases). The germline V and J ends were trimmed by 2 bases and 5 bases, with 16 bases remaining between them. CDR3 length: 15 amino acids. CDR1 and CDR2 from the germline V gene are SGHRS and YFSETQ. The CDR3 nucleotides read TGCGCCAGCAGCTTCAACGGGGGGCCGGTGGAGACCCAGTACTTC. Protein sequence: CASSFNGGPVETQYF. Variable domain in full (rest from reference TRBV5-1 and TRBJ2-5): KAGVTQTPRYLIKTRGQQVTLSCSPISGHRSVSWYQQTPGQGLQFLFEYFSETQRNKGNFPGRFSGRQFSNSRSEMNVSTLELGDSALYLCASSFNGGPVETQYFGPGTRLLVL.

On this clone itself: In the same sample, other DNA sequences code for this CDR3. The chain combines TRBV5-1 with TRBJ2-1; 8 nucleotides align to TRBD1. Germline trimming cut 1 base from V and 0 bases from J; bases unmatched to any gene: 0. This CDR3 is built from 15 residues. Germline V gene data show CDR1 as SGHRS and CDR2 as YFSETQ. CDR3 DNA: TGCGCCAGCAGCTTGACAGGGGGCTCCTACAATGAGCAGTTCTTC. Protein: CASSLTGGSYNEQFF.